This T cell receptor (beta chain) was recovered during a study of T-cell memory formation after mild COVID-19. Study details: Largely donor-specific TCR clusters were found.

TCRdb recomputed calls from the 5' RACE reads with MiXCR, one row per CDR3 protein. In the table there are approximately 430,000 distinct CDR3 sequences, about a quarter of which are singletons. The CDR3 has 17 residues. Germline CDR1 reads LGHNA; CDR2 reads YNFKEQ. V shed 1 base and J 7 bases; nucleotides not matched to a gene: 12. The receptor comes from an adult woman who had mild COVID-19 (a few samples of this study predate the infection). Cell type and time point are not known. This chain uses TRBV4-2 with TRBJ2-1, with 8 bases matching TRBD2. What was sequenced was PBMCs or a T cell subset sorted from them (not recorded which). CDR3 nucleotide sequence: TGTGCCAGCAGCCAAGTCGCGGGAGGACGAGCCCTAAATGAGCAGTTCTTC. Residues: CASSQVAGGRALNEQFF.